The 15 T cell receptor beta chains reported below all come from one sample, sequenced in a study of blood T cells in healthy people across ages. A sample-barcoded 5' primer and a J-beta primer mix were used in a second PCR of roughly 7 to 11 cycles. From the 5' RACE reads, TCRdb called clonotypes with MiXCR, one entry per CDR3 protein. This sample yields roughly 680,000 distinct CDR3 sequences, of which over 40% are seen a single time; less than 15% belongs to the top ten. The sample was blood. These receptors originate from a woman older than 75 in good health.

The chain employs TRBV12-3 or TRBV12-4 and TRBJ2-3, with a weak D call TRBD2 (6 bases). V was clipped by 5 bases and J by 3 bases, with 15 bases between them. The CDR3 totals 15 residues. CDR3 amino acids: CASSLARRGTDTQYF. In nucleotides, the CDR3 is TGTGCCAGCAGTCTGGCAAGACGGGGGACAGATACGCAGTATTTT.

V usage is TRBV2 and J usage is TRBJ2-1, with unresolved D. The J call may be wrong; the DNA end is better matched by TRBJ2-7. Germline CDR1 reads SNHLY; CDR2 reads FYNNEI. The CDR3 covers 16 residues. For the CDR3, the DNA is TGTGCCAGCAAGCTTAACCTACCCACCTCCTACAATGAGCAGTACTTC. Residues: CASKLNLPTSYNEQYF.

The CDR3 loop reads CSVEARASRRIQYF. CDR3 coding DNA: TGCAGCGTTGAAGCGCGGGCCTCCCGACGGATCCAGTACTTC. The chain has TRBV29-1 and TRBJ2-7, with D possibly being TRBD2 (5 bases). Germline V gives CDR1 SQVTM, CDR2 ANQGSEA. V was pared by 1 base and J by 10 bases, with 20 bases between. This CDR3 spans 14 amino acids.

About this clonotype itself: A clone one base away is much larger, so this may be a read error. The gene calls are TRBV20-1 and TRBJ2-7; 7 bases fit TRBD2. The CDR3 has 15 residues. Germline V CDR1 and CDR2: DFQATT, SNEGSKA (reference sequence). Losses at the gene ends were 4 bases for V and 2 bases for J; bases not matched to a gene: 11. CDR3 nucleotides: TGCAGTGCTACCCCCGGCGGGAGCGGCCCCTACGAGCAGTACTTC. Protein sequence: CSATPGGSGPYEQYF.

This chain uses TRBV27 with TRBJ2-7, with 7 positions matching TRBD1. With V trimmed by 10 bases and J by 1 base, 7 bases remained unmatched. The CDR3 consists of 13 residues. Germline lookup yields CDR1 MNHEY and CDR2 SMNVEV (reference sequence). As DNA, the CDR3 is TGTGCCACCCGGGACAGACCTTCCTACGAGCAGTACTTC. This gives the protein CATRDRPSYEQYF.

The chain carries TRBV7-9 and TRBJ2-1, with D tentatively TRBD1 or TRBD2 (5 bases each). The CDR3 covers 17 residues. Trimming stripped 6 bases from V and 0 bases from J, with 18 bases between. The germline V gene encodes CDR1 SEHNR and CDR2 FQNEAQ (reference sequence). The DNA for the CDR3 is TGTGCCAGCAGTCGCACCCGAGGGGATAACTCCTACAATGAGCAGTTCTTC. Residues: CASSRTRGDNSYNEQFF.

This chain connects TRBV29-1 to TRBJ1-2, with D hard to call. Germline-derived CDR1 and CDR2 are SQVTM and ANQGSEA. This CDR3 has 16 residues. The germline V and J ends were trimmed by 6 bases and 0 bases, with 20 bases remaining between them. The CDR3: CSVRERGGSANYGYTF. The CDR3 coding sequence is TGCAGCGTCCGGGAGCGGGGAGGGTCAGCTAACTATGGCTACACCTTC.

The chain joins TRBV9 to TRBJ2-3; D gene ambiguous. Germline V gene sequence: CDR1 SGDLS, CDR2 YYNGEE. Trimming left V 4 bases short and J 2 bases short, with 11 bases between. The CDR3 contains 14 residues. CDR3 bases: TGTGCCAGCAGCCCCCGGGCCGCCACAGATACGCAGTATTTT. It specifies CASSPRAATDTQYF.

The chain carries TRBV25-1 and TRBJ2-1; maybe TRBD1 (5 bases). The CDR3 extends over 14 amino acids. CDR1 and CDR2 (germline): MGHDK, SYGVNS. The V end was cut by 4 bases, the J end by 5 bases, with 12 bases between. As DNA, the CDR3 is TGTGCCAGCAGTGCCACACAGGAGAACAATGAGCAGTTCTTC. Protein product: CASSATQENNEQFF.

A word on this clonotype: A read error may be the cause here, since a much bigger clone is one base away. The rearrangement uses TRBV20-1 and TRBJ2-1; D possibly corresponds to TRBD1 (6 bases). CDR3 length equals 16 residues. CDR1 is DFQATT and CDR2 is SNEGSKA in the germline V gene (reference sequence). The CDR3 here is CSARDPGATSYNEQLF. CDR3 in DNA: TGCAGTGCTAGAGATCCAGGGGCTACCTCCTACAATGAGCAGCTCTTC.

Comment on this clonotype: A much larger clone lies one base from this, so it may be a read error. The CDR3 here is CVSNRAGVYNEQFF. CDR3 nucleotide sequence: TGTGTCAGCAACCGGGCAGGGGTGTACAATGAGCAGTTCTTC. The chain employs TRBV28 and TRBJ2-1, with a weak D call TRBD1 (6 bases). The CDR3 is made up of 14 amino acids. Germline V lookup: CDR1 MDHEN, CDR2 SYDVKM.

This clonotype was detected only once. The chain recombines TRBV10-3 with TRBJ2-4; the match to TRBD2 covers 9 bases. V gave up 7 bases and J gave up 13 bases; unmatched junction bases: 11. This CDR3 has 13 amino acids. The germline V gene has CDR1 ENHRY and CDR2 SYGVKD. CDR3 loop: CAINSGGQGTQYF. In nucleotides, the CDR3 is TGTGCCATCAATAGCGGGGGCCAAGGAACCCAGTACTTC.

With regard to this clonotype: One base away lies a much larger clone, so this may be a sequencing read error. The chain recombines TRBV7-2 with TRBJ2-4; 7 bases fit TRBD2. Germline CDR1 SGHTA, CDR2 FQGNSA. The ends lost 5 bases at V and 13 bases at J; junction bases unmatched: 20. This CDR3 has 16 amino acids. CDR3 sequence (DNA): TGTGCCAGCAGCCCATCGATTAGCGGGCGAACCTACGGGCAGTACTTC. This encodes CASSPSISGRTYGQYF.

CDR3 protein: CASGSQGTNEKLFF. CDR3 in DNA: TGTGCCAGCGGCTCGCAGGGAACTAATGAAAAACTGTTTTTT. The chain couples TRBV7-3 to TRBJ1-4; possibly TRBD1 for D (5 bases). The CDR3 loop spans 14 amino acids. The germline V and J ends were trimmed by 8 bases and 1 base, with 11 bases remaining between them. Germline loops: CDR1 SGHTA, CDR2 FQGTGA.

The rearrangement uses TRBV7-2 and TRBJ1-2; no firm D call. The CDR3 has 15 residues. V was clipped by 5 bases and J by 6 bases, with 19 bases between them. Germline lookup yields CDR1 SGHTA and CDR2 FQGNSA. The CDR3 loop is CASSPGRWAGDGYTF. The CDR3 bases are TGTGCCAGCAGCCCCGGGCGATGGGCAGGCGATGGCTACACCTTC.